This TCR beta chain was identified during a study of T cells expressing NK-cell markers. TCRdb reprocessed the 5' RACE reads, keeping one entry per CDR3 protein, no DNA. Recorded here are 550,000 or so distinct CDR3 sequences; the top ten clones represent less than 4.5%. Germline assignment: CDR1 SGHRS and CDR2 YFSETQ. The CDR3 runs 13 residues. V gene TRBV5-1 combines with J gene TRBJ1-1; TCRdb proposes TRBD1, but this gene call is untestable without DNA. Sequencing used blood T cells: a sorted CD56 or NKG2C T cell subset, CD4+ or CD8+ T cells, or bulk PBMC T cells (not recorded which). This clonotype originated in a young man in good health. The CDR3 loop reads CASSLGQDVEAFF.